Below are 32 T cell receptor beta chains sequenced from a single sample in a study of T cell changes during pregnancy in multiple sclerosis. Clones were read by immunoSEQ multiplex PCR, and TCRdb kept only the in-frame ones, dropping some. The table records tens of thousands of clones, just over 90% of them present only once. The source material was peripheral blood, sampled in the second trimester of pregnancy. All receptors come from a female donor in good health, enrolled as a control in a pregnancy study.

This clone was counted a single time. The DNA of the CDR3 is TGCGCCAGCAGCCCCCCGGGTGGTAGCGGGGACAGCATTCAGTACTTC. Protein sequence: CASSPPGGSGDSIQYF. The chain combines TRBV4-1 with TRBJ2-4, with D possibly TRBD2 on 8 matching bases. Germline loops: CDR1 MGHRA, CDR2 YSYEKL. This CDR3 has 16 residues. V lost 4 bases, J lost 9 bases, and 22 bases lay in between.

The chain couples TRBV28 to TRBJ1-3; no definite D call. The V end was cut by 5 bases, the J end by 0 bases, with 8 bases between. CDR1 is MDHEN and CDR2 is SYDVKM in the germline V gene. This CDR3 spans 14 amino acids. Written as DNA, the CDR3 is TGTGCCAGCAGTGTATCAGGCTCTGGAAACACCATATATTTT. Encoded protein: CASSVSGSGNTIYF.

The V and J genes are TRBV5-1 and TRBJ2-7, with D possibly TRBD2 on 7 matching bases. CDR1 is SGHRS and CDR2 is YFSETQ in the germline V gene. CDR3 length: 14 amino acids. V was clipped by 1 base and J by 3 bases, with 11 bases between them. In DNA, the CDR3 is TGCGCCAGCAGCTTGCGCGGGGGCGGCTACGAGCAGTACTTC. It translates to CASSLRGGGYEQYF.

CDR3 in amino acids: CASSFYGGARTGELFF. CDR3 nucleotide sequence: TGTGCCAGCAGTTTTTATGGGGGGGCGCGCACCGGGGAGCTGTTTTTT. This chain connects TRBV27 to TRBJ2-2; weak D call: TRBD2 (7 bases). This CDR3 is built from 16 residues. Looked up from germline, CDR1 is MNHEY and CDR2 is SMNVEV (reference sequence). The V end lost 3 bases, the J end lost 4 bases, and 15 bases lay between the germline ends.

The chain employs TRBV21-1 and TRBJ2-1; the DNA was not used to check the table's D call, TRBD2. TRBV21-1 represents a pseudogene. The CDR3 covers 17 residues. CDR3 region: CASRSLAGENEWNEQFF. CDR3 sequence (DNA): TGTGCCAGCAGATCGCTAGCGGGAGAGAATGAGTGGAATGAGCAGTTCTTC.

The rearrangement joins TRBV4-2 to TRBJ2-7; 7 bases are a match to TRBD1. The junction had 5 bases not matched to a gene; V was cut back by 1 base and J by 2 bases. This CDR3 region has 15 residues. CDR1 and CDR2 from the germline V gene are LGHNA and YNFKEQ. This chain's CDR3 is CASSQAEGATYEQYF. As DNA, the CDR3 is TGTGCCAGCAGCCAAGCTGAGGGGGCGACCTACGAGCAGTACTTC.

The chain is built from TRBV30 and TRBJ1-1; D possibly corresponds to TRBD1 (5 bases). Deletions cut 2 bases from V and 0 bases from J, with 16 bases between. This CDR3 spans 16 amino acids. Germline V gene data show CDR1 as GTSNPN and CDR2 as SVGIG (reference sequence). Written as DNA, the CDR3 is TGTGCCTGGAGTTCGTGGGGACTGAGCATGAACACTGAAGCTTTCTTT. This sequence encodes CAWSSWGLSMNTEAFF.

CDR3 amino acids: CASSIGGLGETQYF. Here the CDR3 DNA reads TGTGCCAGTAGTATAGGGGGACTCGGGGAGACCCAGTACTTC. The chain is built from TRBV19 and TRBJ2-5, with D possibly TRBD2 on 6 matching bases. Germline V gene data show CDR1 as LNHDA and CDR2 as SQIVND (reference sequence). With 1 base removed from V and 5 bases from J, the gap between germline ends came to 11 bases. The CDR3 length is 14 residues.

This chain connects TRBV6-5 to TRBJ2-7; TRBD2 is a possible D gene (6 bases). The CDR3 length is 14 residues. CDR1 and CDR2 from the germline V gene are MNHEY and SVGAGI. V was shortened by 5 bases and J by 2 bases, with 13 bases between the two germline ends. Here the CDR3 reads CASSLAGGTYEQYF. The CDR3 nucleotides are TGTGCCAGCAGTCTTGCCGGGGGTACCTACGAGCAGTACTTC.

The chain joins TRBV2 to TRBJ1-2; 8 nucleotides align to TRBD1. Germline CDR1 SNHLY, CDR2 FYNNEI. V gave up 5 bases and J gave up 2 bases; unmatched junction bases: 7. The CDR3 extends over 15 amino acids. The CDR3 DNA reads as TGTGCCAGCAGTCATATACAGGGGGTCAACTATGGCTACACCTTC. Protein sequence: CASSHIQGVNYGYTF.

The gene calls are TRBV7-2 and TRBJ1-2; TRBD1 agrees at 7 bases. Losses at the gene ends were 5 bases for V and 5 bases for J; bases not matched to a gene: 11. CDR1 and CDR2 (germline): SGHTA, FQGNSA. This CDR3 contains 15 residues. The chain's CDR3 is CASSPLDRDLYGYTF. CDR3 in DNA: TGTGCCAGCAGCCCCCTCGACAGGGACTTATATGGCTACACCTTC.

This chain connects TRBV13 to TRBJ2-1; 8 bases map to TRBD2. This CDR3 spans 17 amino acids. Germline values: CDR1 PRHDT, CDR2 FYEKMQ (reference sequence). The junction had 12 bases not matched to a gene; V was cut back by 4 bases and J by 4 bases. Here the CDR3 reads CASSSRGGGRPYNEQFF. The CDR3 nucleotides are TGTGCCAGCAGCTCCCGGGGGGGTGGGAGGCCATACAATGAGCAGTTCTTC.

CDR3: CASSPGLVNEQFF. CDR3 DNA: TGTGCCAGCAGCCCGGGACTAGTCAATGAGCAGTTCTTC. The chain couples TRBV2 to TRBJ2-1, with TRBD2 identical over 8 bases. Germline-derived CDR1 and CDR2 are SNHLY and FYNNEI. The CDR3 extends over 13 amino acids. The trim removed 6 bases at V and 6 bases at J, leaving 4 bases unmatched.

The gene calls are TRBV2 and TRBJ2-2; 8 nucleotides align to TRBD2. Germline V CDR1 and CDR2: SNHLY, FYNNEI. This CDR3 comprises 17 residues. The V and J ends lost 5 bases and 0 bases, in that order; junction bases with no gene match: 8. The CDR3 bases are TGTGCCAGCAGTTCAAGCTTTAGCGGGGCGAACACCGGGGAGCTGTTTTTT. It encodes CASSSSFSGANTGELFF.

V usage is TRBV19 and J usage is TRBJ1-2; D not resolved. V lost 7 bases and J 4 bases, leaving 19 bases between the germline ends. Looked up from germline, CDR1 is LNHDA and CDR2 is SQIVND (reference sequence). The CDR3 length is 15 residues. CDR3 protein: CASTPVFRVSYGYTF. DNA of the CDR3: TGTGCCAGTACCCCTGTATTCCGAGTGAGCTATGGCTACACCTTC.

The rearrangement links TRBV5-1 to TRBJ1-5, with D possibly being TRBD1 (6 bases). CDR3 length equals 14 residues. CDR1 is SGHRS and CDR2 is YFSETQ in the germline V gene. Trimming removed 5 bases from V and 6 bases from J, with 15 bases in between. This chain's CDR3 is CASSDGGLGQPQHF. The CDR3 DNA reads TGCGCCAGCAGTGACGGGGGGCTCGGTCAGCCCCAGCATTTT.

The chain employs TRBV7-2 and TRBJ2-5; the match to TRBD2 covers 8 bases. Germline CDR1 reads SGHTA; CDR2 reads FQGNSA. Trimming removed 0 bases from V and 4 bases from J; junction bases left unmatched: 7. The CDR3 sequence is 16 residues long. CDR3 in amino acids: CASSLAWGLGVETQYF. The CDR3 bases are TGTGCCAGCAGCTTAGCGTGGGGACTAGGGGTAGAGACCCAGTACTTC. The full variable domain, in which reference TRBV7-2 and TRBJ2-5 provide the parts outside the CDR3, is GAGVSQSPSNKVTEKGKDVELRCDPISGHTALYWYRQSLGQGLEFLIYFQGNSAPDKSGLPSDRFSAERTGGSVSTLTIQRTQQEDSAVYLCASSLAWGLGVETQYFGPGTRLLVL.

This clone was found once. The chain links TRBV28 to TRBJ2-2; tentative D call: TRBD1 (5 bases). V lost 4 bases and J 5 bases, leaving 11 bases between the germline ends. CDR1 and CDR2 (germline): MDHEN, SYDVKM. There are 14 residues in the CDR3. Here the CDR3 DNA reads TGTGCCAGCAGTTGGGGCGTTGTGACCGGGGAGCTGTTTTTT. Residues: CASSWGVVTGELFF.

J is TRBJ2-3 and V is TRBV5-4, with TRBD2 matching 10 bases. CDR1 SGHNT and CDR2 YYREEE come from the germline V gene (reference sequence). The CDR3 is 15 residues long. Trimming removed 4 bases from V and 1 base from J; junction bases left unmatched: 3. CDR3 bases: TGTGCCAGCAGCAGGACTAGCGGAGGCACAGATACGCAGTATTTT. Translated: CASSRTSGGTDTQYF.

This CDR3 reads CASSLTPGRPPYGYTF. CDR3 sequence (DNA): TGTGCCAGCAGCTTAACGCCAGGGCGGCCCCCCTATGGCTACACCTTC. The rearrangement joins TRBV7-8 to TRBJ1-2; D may be TRBD1 (5 bases). This CDR3 has 16 residues. The V gene lost 2 bases and the J gene lost 4 bases, with 17 bases spanning the gap. Germline V gives CDR1 SGHVS, CDR2 FQNEAQ.

The gene calls are TRBV7-2 and TRBJ2-5; TRBD1 matches at 8 bases. Germline loops: CDR1 SGHTA, CDR2 FQGNSA. V was clipped by 1 base and J by 4 bases; unmatched bases: 8. The CDR3 runs to 16 residues. CDR3 sequence reads: CASSLGGLTGGETQYF. In DNA, the CDR3 is TGTGCCAGCAGCTTAGGGGGCCTCACAGGGGGAGAGACCCAGTACTTC.

The genes are TRBV6-4 and TRBJ1-2; possible D gene TRBD1, 5 bases. The CDR3 has 15 amino acids. The germline CDR1 and CDR2 sequences are MRHNA and SNTAGT. Trimming removed 2 bases from V and 3 bases from J, with 13 bases in between. In DNA, the CDR3 is TGTGCCAGCAGTGACATCGGGGCGGGGTACTATGGCTACACCTTC. Translation gives CASSDIGAGYYGYTF.

V and J are TRBV19 and TRBJ1-3; the D gene is possibly TRBD1 (5 bases). The CDR3 loop spans 14 amino acids. The V end lost 6 bases, the J end lost 2 bases, and 11 bases lay between the germline ends. The V gene's germline CDR1 is LNHDA and CDR2 SQIVND (reference sequence). CDR3 in DNA: TGTGCCAGTAGAGACGGGGGTACTGGAAACACCATATATTTT. Translated: CASRDGGTGNTIYF.

J is TRBJ2-5 and V is TRBV18; D is perhaps TRBD1 (6 bases). V lost 5 bases and J 2 bases, leaving 21 bases between the germline ends. Germline CDR1 KGHSH, CDR2 LQKENI. This CDR3 has 17 residues. The CDR3 spells CASSAEGRDTAQETQYF. The CDR3 DNA sequence: TGTGCCAGCTCAGCCGAAGGTCGGGACACCGCTCAAGAGACCCAGTACTTC.

This clone was recorded only once. This sequence joins TRBV9 and TRBJ2-1, with D perhaps TRBD1 (5 bases). The V gene's germline CDR1 is SGDLS and CDR2 YYNGEE. The length of the CDR3 is 15 residues. Trimming cost V 0 bases and J 3 bases, with 10 bases left between them. CDR3 amino acids: CASSVAGMLYNEQFF. CDR3 bases: TGTGCCAGCAGCGTAGCAGGGATGCTCTACAATGAGCAGTTCTTC. Based on the CDR3 plus reference TRBV9 and TRBJ2-1, the full variable domain is DSGVTQTPKHLITATGQRVTLRCSPRSGDLSVYWYQQSLDQGLQFLIQYYNGEERAKGNILERFSAQQFPDLHSELNLSSLELGDSALYFCASSVAGMLYNEQFFGPGTRLTVL.

The chain carries TRBV28 and TRBJ1-5; TRBD1 matches at 12 bases. The CDR3 has 15 amino acids. Trimming took 6 bases from V and 8 from J; bases not matched to a gene: 8. The germline CDR1 and CDR2 sequences are MDHEN and SYDVKM. In nucleotides, the CDR3 is TGTGCCAGCAGAACTCCGGGACAGGGGGCTAAGCCCCAGCATTTT. Amino acid sequence: CASRTPGQGAKPQHF.

V usage is TRBV15 and J usage is TRBJ1-4; no reliable D call. V lost 0 bases, J lost 6 bases, and 14 bases lay in between. CDR1 is LNHNV and CDR2 is YYDKDF in the germline V gene (reference sequence). CDR3 length equals 16 residues. In DNA form, the CDR3 reads TGTGCCACCAGCAGAGATATTGAGAGGGCCCATGAAAAACTGTTTTTT. It translates to CATSRDIERAHEKLFF.

This rearrangement joins TRBV11-2 to TRBJ1-2; possibly TRBD1 for D (5 bases). This CDR3 has 14 amino acids. Germline assignment: CDR1 SGHAT and CDR2 FQNNGV. V lost 1 base to trimming and J lost 5 bases, with 11 bases between them. In nucleotides, the CDR3 is TGTGCCAGCAGCTTAGGGGGGGATCTTTATGGCTACACCTTC. As protein: CASSLGGDLYGYTF. Full variable domain (missing parts from reference TRBV11-2 and TRBJ1-2): EAGVAQSPRYKIIEKRQSVAFWCNPISGHATLYWYQQILGQGPKLLIQFQNNGVVDDSQLPKDRFSAERLKGVDSTLKIQPAKLEDSAVYLCASSLGGDLYGYTFGSGTRLTVV.

The chain recombines TRBV7-2 with TRBJ2-3, with 9 bases fitting TRBD2. The ends lost 4 bases at V and 4 bases at J; junction bases unmatched: 9. The germline CDR1 and CDR2 sequences are SGHTA and FQGNSA. The CDR3 runs to 16 residues. The CDR3 is CASSSLAGVGADTQYF. DNA of the CDR3: TGTGCCAGCAGCTCCTTAGCGGGAGTCGGGGCAGATACGCAGTATTTT.

V usage is TRBV6-5 and J usage is TRBJ1-3; D unclear. CDR3 size: 14 residues. Germline lookup yields CDR1 MNHEY and CDR2 SVGAGI. V shed 7 bases and J shed 7 bases, with 17 bases lying between them. CDR3 protein: CASTPGVLGNTIYF. DNA of the CDR3: TGTGCCAGCACCCCCGGGGTCCTGGGGAACACCATATATTTT.

A single count supports this clone. The genes are TRBV25-1 and TRBJ2-3; 7 bases are a match to TRBD2. The CDR3 spans 15 residues. CDR1 is MGHDK, CDR2 SYGVNS, per germline. V was pared by 6 bases and J by 2 bases, with 8 bases of the junction left unmatched. As DNA, the CDR3 is TGTGCCAGCAGCCTAACTAGCGACCCCACAGATACGCAGTATTTT. This codes for CASSLTSDPTDTQYF. The full variable domain, its missing parts supplied by reference TRBV25-1 and TRBJ2-3, is EADIYQTPRYLVIGTGKKITLECSQTMGHDKMYWYQQDPGMELHLIHYSYGVNSTEKGDLSSESTVSRIRTEHFPLTLESARPSHTSQYLCASSLTSDPTDTQYFGPGTRLTVL.

The rearrangement uses TRBV5-4 and TRBJ1-2; TRBD1 matches 8 bases. CDR1 and CDR2 from the germline V gene are SGHNT and YYREEE (reference sequence). The CDR3 extends over 13 amino acids. V shed 4 bases, J shed 8 bases, and the junction held 7 bases outside the gene matches. CDR3 DNA sequence: TGTGCCAGCAGCCCCCGGGGGGACAGGGGCTACACCTTC. Translated, it gives CASSPRGDRGYTF.